This T cell receptor (beta chain) came from a study of vaccination and CD4 T cells after COVID-19. Points on this clonotype: The antigen is not known.

Cultured CD4+ T-cell DNA underwent Oncomine TCR Beta short-read sequencing. After culture, CD4+ T cells served as the source for genomic DNA extraction. In TCRdb, the PCR reads were re-called with MiXCR into one record per CDR3 protein. In the table there are some 25,000 distinct CDR3 sequences, 45% to 50% of which are singletons. Per the germline V gene, CDR1 is LNHDA and CDR2 is SQIVND (reference sequence). There are 14 residues in the CDR3. The V and J ends lost 10 bases and 0 bases respectively, with 13 bases between them. The treatment was: approximately nine-day PBMC culture with coronavirus spike peptide pools or control peptides (ViraFEST assay). It was with 9 to 10 IU/ml IL-2 and 9.5 to 10 ug/ml peptide pools that 1.8 million or so PBMCs per well were cultured.

Specimen: CD4+ T cells from blood, cultured in vitro. This sequence joins TRBV19 and TRBJ2-1, with TRBD2 as a possible D gene (5 bases). This clonotype originated in a human donor who had recovered from COVID-19. This chain's CDR3 is CATSGTSSYNEQFF. The CDR3 DNA reads as TGTGCCACCTCCGGCACTAGCTCCTACAATGAGCAGTTCTTC.